A selection of T cell receptor beta chains follows, all from one sample in a study of cytomegalovirus exposure and HLA in healthy donors. Sequencing was performed with immunoSEQ multiplex PCR; in TCRdb, only in-frame clones are kept and a portion is missing. The profile shows 90,000 to 100,000 clones, roughly 87% of them singletons. The sequencing input was PBMCs. These receptors were obtained from a man younger than 35 in good health and CMV-seropositive. The CDR3 runs from the conserved cysteine through the conserved F or W. Fields, in order: clone size, J gene, D gene, V gene, CDR3 DNA, CDR3 protein. A D gene is named only where the DNA matches it firmly. Part of the rows lack a size; the others show once, few, many or a class for expanded clones.

abundance: .
j_gene: TRBJ1-2
d_gene: .
v_gene: TRBV2
CDR3nt: TGTGCCAGCAGTGTTCAAGGGGGACCACACTCCTTC
CDR3aa: CASSVQGGPHSF

abundance: .
j_gene: TRBJ1-3
d_gene: .
v_gene: TRBV28
CDR3nt: TGTGCCAGCAGTTTAGGGGGGGCCGGAAACACCATATATTTT
CDR3aa: CASSLGGAGNTIYF

abundance: .
j_gene: TRBJ1-1
d_gene: .
v_gene: TRBV28
CDR3nt: TGTGCCAGCAGTTCGTGGGGCGGCAGGGTTGGGTCGAACACTGAAGCTTTCTTT
CDR3aa: CASSSWGGRVGSNTEAFF

abundance: once
j_gene: TRBJ2-3
d_gene: .
v_gene: TRBV18
CDR3nt: TGTGCCAGCTTGGAGGGAGCAGATACGCAGTATTTT
CDR3aa: CASLEGADTQYF

abundance: once
j_gene: TRBJ2-1
d_gene: TRBD2
v_gene: TRBV28
CDR3nt: TGTGCCAGCAGTTTAAGCGGGGCGAGCTACAATGAGCAGTTCTTC
CDR3aa: CASSLSGASYNEQFF

abundance: .
j_gene: TRBJ2-7
d_gene: TRBD1
v_gene: TRBV4-2
CDR3nt: TGTGCCAGCAGCCAAGAGGGACAGCTAACCTACGAGCAGTACTTC
CDR3aa: CASSQEGQLTYEQYF

abundance: .
j_gene: TRBJ1-1
d_gene: .
v_gene: TRBV4-3
CDR3nt: TGCGCCAGCAGCCAAGATTGGGGGGGGTTCACTGAAGCTTTCTTT
CDR3aa: CASSQDWGGFTEAFF

abundance: .
j_gene: TRBJ1-1
d_gene: TRBD1
v_gene: TRBV5-1
CDR3nt: TGCGCCAGCAGCCCCGTCATTAGGACAGGGGGTGATGTTGGGACTGAAGCTTTCTTT
CDR3aa: CASSPVIRTGGDVGTEAFF

abundance: .
j_gene: TRBJ2-7
d_gene: TRBD2
v_gene: TRBV7-2
CDR3nt: TGTGCCAGCAGCTTACAGCGGGGGAGTAACTACGAGCAGTACTTC
CDR3aa: CASSLQRGSNYEQYF

abundance: .
j_gene: TRBJ2-7
d_gene: .
v_gene: TRBV11-2
CDR3nt: TGTGCCAGCAGCCCCAACAGACAGGCAAGCTACGAGCAGTACTTC
CDR3aa: CASSPNRQASYEQYF

abundance: .
j_gene: TRBJ1-2
d_gene: .
v_gene: TRBV20-1
CDR3nt: TGCAGTGGTAGCCAGGACTATGGCTACACCTTC
CDR3aa: CSGSQDYGYTF

abundance: .
j_gene: TRBJ1-5
d_gene: .
v_gene: TRBV2
CDR3nt: TGTGCCAGCAGTGAAGCGCTTTCAGGGAACCAGCCCCAGCATTTT
CDR3aa: CASSEALSGNQPQHF

abundance: .
j_gene: TRBJ1-2
d_gene: TRBD1
v_gene: TRBV6-5
CDR3nt: TGTGCCAGCAGTTACTCCTTCGACAGGGGGCTTGGCTACACCTTC
CDR3aa: CASSYSFDRGLGYTF

abundance: .
j_gene: TRBJ1-1
d_gene: TRBD1
v_gene: TRBV28
CDR3nt: TGTGCCAGCAGCTCCCCGACAGGGACTGCTGAAGCTTTCTTT
CDR3aa: CASSSPTGTAEAFF

abundance: once
j_gene: TRBJ2-7
d_gene: .
v_gene: TRBV21-1
CDR3nt: TGTGCCAGCAGCCCAAAAACGGGGACAGGGGGCCCCTACGAGCAGTACTTC
CDR3aa: CASSPKTGTGGPYEQYF

abundance: .
j_gene: TRBJ2-3
d_gene: TRBD2
v_gene: TRBV6-8
CDR3nt: TGTGCCAGCAGTTATGTATTTCGGGGAACGGCTAGCGGGAGCTTCACAGATACGCAGTATTTT
CDR3aa: CASSYVFRGTASGSFTDTQYF

abundance: once
j_gene: TRBJ2-3
d_gene: TRBD2
v_gene: TRBV9
CDR3nt: TGTGCCAGCAGCCCAATTCTACAGTATAGCGGGGAATTGGCAGATACGCAGTATTTT
CDR3aa: CASSPILQYSGELADTQYF

abundance: few
j_gene: TRBJ1-5
d_gene: .
v_gene: TRBV2
CDR3nt: TGTGCCAGCAGTGAGCGGCAGGGAAAAAATCAGCCCCAGCATTTT
CDR3aa: CASSERQGKNQPQHF

abundance: once
j_gene: TRBJ1-2
d_gene: .
v_gene: TRBV9
CDR3nt: TGTGCCAGCAGCGTATGGGCAGATTCTAACTATGGCTACACCTTC
CDR3aa: CASSVWADSNYGYTF

abundance: .
j_gene: TRBJ2-7
d_gene: .
v_gene: TRBV18
CDR3nt: TGTGCCAGCTCACCATCTGCAGATCGCGAGCAGTACTTC
CDR3aa: CASSPSADREQYF

abundance: .
j_gene: TRBJ1-5
d_gene: TRBD1
v_gene: TRBV18
CDR3nt: TGTGCCAGCTCGTTAGGACAGGGAGACCAGCCCCAGCATTTT
CDR3aa: CASSLGQGDQPQHF

abundance: .
j_gene: TRBJ1-5
d_gene: TRBD1
v_gene: TRBV2
CDR3nt: TGTGCCAGCAACCTGGACAGGGGATATCAGCCCCAGCATTTT
CDR3aa: CASNLDRGYQPQHF

abundance: .
j_gene: TRBJ2-3
d_gene: TRBD2
v_gene: TRBV6-1
CDR3nt: TGTGCCAGCAGTGAACTAGCGGGATACACAGATACGCAGTATTTT
CDR3aa: CASSELAGYTDTQYF

abundance: .
j_gene: TRBJ1-5
d_gene: .
v_gene: TRBV6-6
CDR3nt: TGTGCCAGCAGTTACGCAACGGATCAGCCCCAGCATTTT
CDR3aa: CASSYATDQPQHF

abundance: .
j_gene: TRBJ2-3
d_gene: .
v_gene: TRBV7-2
CDR3nt: TGTGCCAGCAGCTTAGCAGGACTAAGGTCCACAGATACGCAGTATTTT
CDR3aa: CASSLAGLRSTDTQYF

abundance: few
j_gene: TRBJ1-6
d_gene: TRBD1
v_gene: TRBV12-5
CDR3nt: TGTGCTAGTGGTTTGGGGGGACAGGGCTATTCACCCCTCCACTTT
CDR3aa: CASGLGGQGYSPLHF

abundance: .
j_gene: TRBJ1-5
d_gene: .
v_gene: TRBV6-5
CDR3nt: TGTGCCAGCAGGCCGGGGGGAATTAGCAATCAGCCCCAGCATTTT
CDR3aa: CASRPGGISNQPQHF

abundance: .
j_gene: TRBJ2-5
d_gene: .
v_gene: TRBV7-9
CDR3nt: TGTGCCAGCAGCTCGCAAGAGACCCAGTACTTC
CDR3aa: CASSSQETQYF

abundance: .
j_gene: TRBJ2-1
d_gene: TRBD2
v_gene: TRBV4-2
CDR3nt: TGTGCCAGCAGCCAAGGGTTCGGACTAGCGGGAGTAGTACATGAGCAGTTCTTC
CDR3aa: CASSQGFGLAGVVHEQFF

abundance: few
j_gene: TRBJ2-2
d_gene: .
v_gene: TRBV4-1
CDR3nt: TGCGCCAGCAGCCAAGTCAGCACCGGGGAGCTGTTTTTT
CDR3aa: CASSQVSTGELFF

abundance: once
j_gene: TRBJ2-7
d_gene: TRBD2
v_gene: TRBV6-5
CDR3nt: TGTGCCAGCACTCCACTGGGGGGGAGGGCGGCCGAGCAGTACTTC
CDR3aa: CASTPLGGRAAEQYF

abundance: .
j_gene: TRBJ2-3
d_gene: .
v_gene: TRBV27
CDR3nt: TGTGCCAGCAGTTTAGCCGGGACATTCGGAGTGGTGGGTACGCAGTATTTT
CDR3aa: CASSLAGTFGVVGTQYF

abundance: .
j_gene: TRBJ1-2
d_gene: TRBD1
v_gene: TRBV15
CDR3nt: TGTGCCACCAGCAGAGATCATGGGACAGGGGGCGTGGGCGGCTACACCTTC
CDR3aa: CATSRDHGTGGVGGYTF

abundance: few
j_gene: TRBJ2-7
d_gene: .
v_gene: TRBV15
CDR3nt: TGTGCCACCAGCACAGGGGATGATTACGAGCAGTACTTC
CDR3aa: CATSTGDDYEQYF

abundance: .
j_gene: TRBJ2-7
d_gene: .
v_gene: TRBV5-8
CDR3nt: TGTGCCAGCAGCGCCGGGTATTCCTACGAGCAGTACTTC
CDR3aa: CASSAGYSYEQYF

abundance: .
j_gene: TRBJ1-4
d_gene: .
v_gene: TRBV7-9
CDR3nt: TGTGCCAGCAGCTTAATGGAGGAAAAACTGTTTTTT
CDR3aa: CASSLMEEKLFF